This note documents a single TCR beta chain sequence. Its antigen is as yet unknown. TCRdb fed the 5' RACE reads into MiXCR, producing one record per CDR3 protein. The table lists roughly 690,000 distinct CDR3 sequences, 20% to 25% of them singletons. These data belong to a study of identical twins. Germline CDR1 MNHEY, CDR2 SVGAGI. The CDR3 contains 16 residues. The V segment lost 0 bases and the J segment 8 bases; nucleotides outside the gene matches: 7. Study-level results: There were fewer insertions in abundant cord blood beta clonotypes, but memory repertoires showed no such pattern. Within beta out-of-frame sequences, the excess sharing observed between twins was weaker.

This sample also appeared in a second study, on T cells expressing NK-cell markers. That source notes: TCR beta repertoires came from sorted CD3+CD56+NKG2C+, CD3+CD56+NKG2C- and CD3+CD56-NKG2C+ T cells.

The sequence came from a woman aged 18-30 years in good health. The rearrangement uses TRBV6-5 and TRBJ2-1; 10 nucleotides match TRBD2. The material sequenced was PBMCs. The CDR3 nucleotides are TGTGCCAGCAGTTACTCGGGAGGGACTAGCGTTGATGAGCAGTTCTTC. Translating gives CASSYSGGTSVDEQFF.